This entry concerns a single T cell receptor beta chain. This sample is drawn from a study of blood T cell repertoires in COVID-19. The germline V gene encodes CDR1 MGHDK and CDR2 SYGVNS. Unmatched junction bases numbered 3, after V lost 5 bases and J lost 2 bases. The CDR3 is made up of 15 amino acids. In the original analysis: Quantification of nucleated cells was approximated via reference gene primer amplification. Generated by immunoSEQ multiplex PCR, the TCRdb table keeps only in-frame clones and is missing some. From that table come the V and J calls and clone size; the DNA was used to work out D and trimming. The sample has fewer than 45,000 clones, 90% seen once.

The J gene is TRBJ2-5, the V gene TRBV25-1, with 12 bases fitting TRBD2. This TCR derives from a human donor in a cohort sampled during active COVID-19. The sequenced material came from peripheral blood. The CDR3 DNA sequence: TGTGCCAGCAGTACCCTAGCGGGGGGGCAAGAGACCCAGTACTTC. Translating gives CASSTLAGGQETQYF.